This T cell receptor beta chain was documented in a study of blood T cell repertoires in COVID-19. The overall study: COVID-19 samples collected from the United States, Italy and Spain covered acute and convalescent phases.

In the authors' workflow: Reference gene primer amplification gave estimated nucleated cell counts. Some clones are missing from TCRdb's copy, which holds only in-frame ones; the method was immunoSEQ multiplex PCR. The DNA was the basis for D and trimming; V, J and clone size are from that table. The repertoire holds 250,000 to 300,000 clones, with nearly 90% as singletons. CDR1 DFQATT and CDR2 SNEGSKA come from the germline V gene (reference sequence). The CDR3 runs to 13 residues. Trimming took off 3 bases at V and 2 bases at J, with 10 bases between the two ends. The sequence came from a woman aged 55-75 years with COVID-19, enrolled during active disease. The sequencing input was peripheral blood. The chain uses TRBV20-1 and TRBJ1-2, with D possibly matching TRBD1 (5 bases). The CDR3 loop is CSASSGENYGYTF. CDR3 sequence (DNA): TGCAGTGCTAGTTCGGGGGAAAACTATGGCTACACCTTC.